This record concerns one T cell receptor beta chain sequence. The sample originates from a study of OX40 agonist ivuxolimab in advanced cancers. V lost 5 bases to trimming and J lost 4 bases, with 2 bases between them. The germline gives CDR1 SEHNR, CDR2 FQNEAQ (reference sequence). CDR3 length: 11 amino acids. Patients with a history of autoimmune disease or on systemic immunosuppression were excluded. Patients had blood sampled at baseline and again on cycle 4 day 1 and cycle 7 day 1. The data were produced by immunoSEQ multiplex PCR, yet TCRdb's version contains in-frame clones alone and is incomplete. This sample has more than 50,000 clones; around 87% occur once, and the top ten carry roughly 2.1%.

The gene calls are TRBV7-9 and TRBJ2-2; D gene unclear. The TCR comes from an adult with an advanced solid tumor such as melanoma, head and neck, liver or kidney cancer. The sample consisted of CD4+ or CD8+ T cells sorted from blood, taken in a trial of the OX40 agonist ivuxolimab. CDR3 nucleotide sequence: TGTGCCAGCAGCCGCACCGGGGAGCTGTTTTTT. It is translated as CASSRTGELFF.